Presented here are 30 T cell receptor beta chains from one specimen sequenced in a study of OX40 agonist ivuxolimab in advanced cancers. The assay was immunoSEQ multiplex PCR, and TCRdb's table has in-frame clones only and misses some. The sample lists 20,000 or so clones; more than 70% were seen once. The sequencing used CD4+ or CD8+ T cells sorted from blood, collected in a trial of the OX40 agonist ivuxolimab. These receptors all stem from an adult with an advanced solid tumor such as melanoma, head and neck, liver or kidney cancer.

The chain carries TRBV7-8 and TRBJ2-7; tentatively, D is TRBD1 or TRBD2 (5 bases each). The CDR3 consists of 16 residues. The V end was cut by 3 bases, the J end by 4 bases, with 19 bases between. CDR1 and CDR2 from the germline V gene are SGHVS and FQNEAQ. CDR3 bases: TGTGCCAGCAGCTTGGGGCGGCGGGCCGTTGGGTACGAGCAGTACTTC. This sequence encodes CASSLGRRAVGYEQYF.

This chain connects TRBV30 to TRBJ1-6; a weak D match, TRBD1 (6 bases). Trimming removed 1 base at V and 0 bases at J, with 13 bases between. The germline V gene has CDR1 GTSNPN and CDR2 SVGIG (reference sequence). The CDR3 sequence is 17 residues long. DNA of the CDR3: TGTGCCTGGAGTGATCAGGGGCCGAGCTCCTATAATTCACCCCTCCACTTT. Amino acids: CAWSDQGPSSYNSPLHF.

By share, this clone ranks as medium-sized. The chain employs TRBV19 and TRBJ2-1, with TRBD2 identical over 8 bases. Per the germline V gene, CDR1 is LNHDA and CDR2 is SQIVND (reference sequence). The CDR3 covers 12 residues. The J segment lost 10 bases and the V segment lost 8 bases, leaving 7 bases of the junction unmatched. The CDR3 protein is CASYSGRGEQFF. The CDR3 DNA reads TGTGCCAGTTACAGCGGGAGAGGAGAGCAGTTCTTC. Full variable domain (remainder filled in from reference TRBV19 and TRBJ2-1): DGGITQSPKYLFRKEGQNVTLSCEQNLNHDAMYWYRQDPGQGLRLIYYSQIVNDFQKGDIAEGYSVSREKKESFPLTVTSAQKNPTAFYLCASYSGRGEQFFGPGTRLTVL.

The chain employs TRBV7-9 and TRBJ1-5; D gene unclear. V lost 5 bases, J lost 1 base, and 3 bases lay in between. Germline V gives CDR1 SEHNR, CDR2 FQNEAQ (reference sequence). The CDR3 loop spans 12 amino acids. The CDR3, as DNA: TGTGCCAGCAGCCTAAGCAATCAGCCCCAGCATTTT. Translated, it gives CASSLSNQPQHF.

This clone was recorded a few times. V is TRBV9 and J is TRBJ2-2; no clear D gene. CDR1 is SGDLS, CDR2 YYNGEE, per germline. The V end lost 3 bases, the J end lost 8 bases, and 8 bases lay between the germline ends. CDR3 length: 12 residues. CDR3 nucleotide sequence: TGTGCCAGCAGCGCCCAAAAAGGGGAGCTGTTTTTT. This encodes CASSAQKGELFF.

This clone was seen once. Here the CDR3 DNA reads TGCAGCGCCGGAGAATGGGTGTACAATGAGCAGTTCTTC. Amino acid sequence: CSAGEWVYNEQFF. The gene calls are TRBV29-1 and TRBJ2-1; D call uncertain. Trimming cost V 7 bases and J 4 bases, with 14 bases left between them. The CDR3 has 13 residues. Germline CDR1 reads SQVTM; CDR2 reads ANQGSEA.

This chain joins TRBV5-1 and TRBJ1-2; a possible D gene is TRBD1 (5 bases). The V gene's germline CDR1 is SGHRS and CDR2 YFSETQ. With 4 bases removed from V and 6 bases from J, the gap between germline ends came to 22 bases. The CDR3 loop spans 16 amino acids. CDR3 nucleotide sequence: TGCGCCAGCAGCAGGCGGACACGCATGGGGGTAAATGGCTACACCTTC. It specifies CASSRRTRMGVNGYTF.

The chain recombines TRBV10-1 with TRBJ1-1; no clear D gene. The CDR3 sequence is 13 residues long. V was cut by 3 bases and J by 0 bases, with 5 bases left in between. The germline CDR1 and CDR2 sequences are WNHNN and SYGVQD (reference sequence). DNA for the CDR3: TGCGCCAGCAGTGAACGTATGAACACTGAAGCTTTCTTT. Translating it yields CASSERMNTEAFF.

Written as DNA, the CDR3 is TGCAGCGTTGGGACTCGCTCAGAGCCTAGCACAGATACGCAGTATTTT. Its translation: CSVGTRSEPSTDTQYF. The chain links TRBV29-1 to TRBJ2-3, with a possible D match to TRBD2 (5 bases). The CDR3 contains 16 residues. V lost 4 bases, J lost 0 bases, and 17 bases lay in between. Germline V gene lookup returns CDR1 SQVTM and CDR2 ANQGSEA.

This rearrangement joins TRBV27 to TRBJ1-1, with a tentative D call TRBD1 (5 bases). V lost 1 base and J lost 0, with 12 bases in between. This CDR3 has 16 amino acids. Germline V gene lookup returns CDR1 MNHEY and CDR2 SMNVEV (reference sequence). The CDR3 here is CASSLYWGSMNTEAFF. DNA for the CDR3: TGTGCCAGCAGTTTATATTGGGGCAGCATGAACACTGAAGCTTTCTTT.

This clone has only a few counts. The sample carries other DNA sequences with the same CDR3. The CDR3 nucleotides read TGTGCCAGCAGCCAGGGAGTTGATACGCAGTATTTT. Translation gives CASSQGVDTQYF. The chain combines TRBV6-6 with TRBJ2-3; the D call may be TRBD1 or TRBD2 (5 bases each). CDR3 length: 12 amino acids. With 6 bases removed from V and 6 bases from J, the gap between germline ends came to 10 bases. Germline-derived CDR1 and CDR2 are MNHNY and SVGAGI (reference sequence).

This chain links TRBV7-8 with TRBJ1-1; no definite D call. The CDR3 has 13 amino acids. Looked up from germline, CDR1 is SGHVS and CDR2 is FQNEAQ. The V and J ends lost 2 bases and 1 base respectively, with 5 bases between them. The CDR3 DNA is TGTGCCAGCAGCTTAAGCAGGAACACTGAAGCTTTCTTT. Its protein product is CASSLSRNTEAFF.

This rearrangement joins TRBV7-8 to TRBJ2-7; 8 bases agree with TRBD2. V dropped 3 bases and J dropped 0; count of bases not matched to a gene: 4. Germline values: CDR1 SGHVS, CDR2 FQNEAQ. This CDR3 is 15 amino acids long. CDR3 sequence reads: CASSLSSGISYEQYF. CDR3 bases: TGTGCCAGCAGCTTGAGTAGCGGGATCTCCTACGAGCAGTACTTC.

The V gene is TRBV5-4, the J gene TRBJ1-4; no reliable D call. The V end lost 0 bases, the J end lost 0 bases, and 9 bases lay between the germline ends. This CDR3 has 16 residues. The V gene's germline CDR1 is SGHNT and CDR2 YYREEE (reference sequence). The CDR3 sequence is CASSLEPVATNEKLFF. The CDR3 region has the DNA TGTGCCAGCAGCTTGGAACCAGTAGCAACTAATGAAAAACTGTTTTTT. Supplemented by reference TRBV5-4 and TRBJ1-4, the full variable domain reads ETGVTQSPTHLIKTRGQQVTLRCSSQSGHNTVSWYQQALGQGPQFIFQYYREEENGRGNFPPRFSGLQFPNYSSELNVNALELDDSALYLCASSLEPVATNEKLFFGSGTQLSVL.

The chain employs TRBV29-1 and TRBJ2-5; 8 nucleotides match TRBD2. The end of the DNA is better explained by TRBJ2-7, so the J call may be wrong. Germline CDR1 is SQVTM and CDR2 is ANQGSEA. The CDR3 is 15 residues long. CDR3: CSVEVEAGARGEQYF. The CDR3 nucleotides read TGCAGCGTTGAGGTGGAAGCGGGGGCGCGAGGCGAGCAGTACTTC.

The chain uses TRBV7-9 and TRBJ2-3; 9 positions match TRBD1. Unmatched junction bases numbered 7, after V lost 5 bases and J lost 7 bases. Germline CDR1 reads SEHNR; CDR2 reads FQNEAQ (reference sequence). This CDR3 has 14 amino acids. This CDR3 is CASSHRDRVYTQYF. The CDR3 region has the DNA TGTGCCAGCAGCCACCGGGACAGGGTTTATACGCAGTATTTT.

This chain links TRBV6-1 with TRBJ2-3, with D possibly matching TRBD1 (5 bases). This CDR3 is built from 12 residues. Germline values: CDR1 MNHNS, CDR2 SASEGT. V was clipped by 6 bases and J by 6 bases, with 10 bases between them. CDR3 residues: CASSQSGDTQYF. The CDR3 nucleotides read TGTGCCAGCAGCCAATCAGGGGATACGCAGTATTTT.

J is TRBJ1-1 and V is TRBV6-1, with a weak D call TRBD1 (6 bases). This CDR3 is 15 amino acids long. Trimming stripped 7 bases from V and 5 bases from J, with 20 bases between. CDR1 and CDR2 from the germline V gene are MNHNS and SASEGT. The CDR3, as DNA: TGTGCCAGCAATCAGGGGACCTGGGGAGGGACTGAAGCTTTCTTT. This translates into CASNQGTWGGTEAFF.

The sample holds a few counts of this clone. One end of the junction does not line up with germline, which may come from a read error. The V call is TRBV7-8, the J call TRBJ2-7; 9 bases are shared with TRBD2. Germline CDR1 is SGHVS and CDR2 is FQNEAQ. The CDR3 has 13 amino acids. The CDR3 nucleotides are TGTGCCAGCAGCTTAGCGAAACTAGCGGGCTCCATCTTC. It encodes CASSLAKLAGSIF.

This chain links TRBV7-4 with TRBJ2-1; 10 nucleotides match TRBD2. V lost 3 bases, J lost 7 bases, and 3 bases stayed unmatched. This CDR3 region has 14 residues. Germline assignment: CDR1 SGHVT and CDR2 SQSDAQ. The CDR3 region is CASSLLAGVNEQFF. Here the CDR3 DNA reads TGTGCCAGCAGCTTGCTAGCGGGAGTTAATGAGCAGTTCTTC.

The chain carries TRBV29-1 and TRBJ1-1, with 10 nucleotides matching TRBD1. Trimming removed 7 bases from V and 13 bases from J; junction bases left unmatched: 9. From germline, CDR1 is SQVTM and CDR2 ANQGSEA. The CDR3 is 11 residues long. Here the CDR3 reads CSAPGTGDDFF. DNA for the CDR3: TGCAGCGCCCCGGGGACAGGGGATGATTTCTTT. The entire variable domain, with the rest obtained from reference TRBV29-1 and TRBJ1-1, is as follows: SAVISQKPSRDICQRGTSLTIQCQVDSQVTMMFWYRQQPGQSLTLIATANQGSEATYESGFVIDKFPISRPNLTFSTLTVSNMSPEDSSIYLCSAPGTGDDFFGQGTRLTVV.

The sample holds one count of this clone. CDR3 in DNA: TGTGCTAGTGGTTTGCAGGCTAGCGGGCATTCCTACAATGAGCAGTTCTTC. This codes for CASGLQASGHSYNEQFF. This chain links TRBV12-5 with TRBJ2-1, with 8 positions matching TRBD2. The germline CDR1 and CDR2 sequences are LGHNT and FRNRAP. The V and J ends lost 2 bases and 1 base, in that order; junction bases with no gene match: 7. The CDR3 loop spans 17 amino acids. The variable domain in full, completed from reference TRBV12-5 and TRBJ2-1, reads DARVTQTPRHKVTEMGQEVTMRCQPILGHNTVFWYRQTMMQGLELLAYFRNRAPLDDSGMPKDRFSAEMPDATLATLKIQPSEPRDSAVYFCASGLQASGHSYNEQFFGPGTRLTVL.

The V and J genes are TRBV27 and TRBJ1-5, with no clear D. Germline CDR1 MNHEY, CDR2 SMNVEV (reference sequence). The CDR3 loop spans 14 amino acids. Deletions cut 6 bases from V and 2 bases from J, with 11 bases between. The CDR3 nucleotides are TGTGCCAGCAGCAACGGACGAGGCAATCAGCCCCAGCATTTT. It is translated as CASSNGRGNQPQHF.

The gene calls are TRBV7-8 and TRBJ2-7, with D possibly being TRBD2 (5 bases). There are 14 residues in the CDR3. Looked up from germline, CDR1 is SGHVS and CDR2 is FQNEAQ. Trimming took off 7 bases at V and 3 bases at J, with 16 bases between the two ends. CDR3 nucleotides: TGTGCCAGCACCCTCGGCGGGTCTCGCTACGAGCAGTACTTC. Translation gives CASTLGGSRYEQYF.

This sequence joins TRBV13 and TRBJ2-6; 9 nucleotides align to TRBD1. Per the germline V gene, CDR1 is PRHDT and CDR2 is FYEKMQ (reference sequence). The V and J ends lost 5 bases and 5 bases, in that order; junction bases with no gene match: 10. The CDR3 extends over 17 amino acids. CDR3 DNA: TGTGCCAGCAGCAAAATTACAGGGGGCGGGCGGGCCAACGTCCTGACTTTC. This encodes CASSKITGGGRANVLTF.

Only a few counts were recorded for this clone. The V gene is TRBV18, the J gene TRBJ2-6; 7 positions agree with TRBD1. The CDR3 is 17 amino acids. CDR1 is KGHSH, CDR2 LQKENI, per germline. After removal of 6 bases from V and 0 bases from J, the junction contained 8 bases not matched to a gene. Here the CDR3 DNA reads TGTGCCAGCTCGCCGGACAGGTATAGCTCTGGGGCCAACGTCCTGACTTTC. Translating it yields CASSPDRYSSGANVLTF. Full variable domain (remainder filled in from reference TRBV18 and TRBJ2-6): NAGVMQNPRHLVRRRGQEARLRCSPMKGHSHVYWYRQLPEEGLKFMVYLQKENIIDESGMPKERFSAEFPKEGPSILRIQQVVRGDSAAYFCASSPDRYSSGANVLTFGAGSRLTVL.

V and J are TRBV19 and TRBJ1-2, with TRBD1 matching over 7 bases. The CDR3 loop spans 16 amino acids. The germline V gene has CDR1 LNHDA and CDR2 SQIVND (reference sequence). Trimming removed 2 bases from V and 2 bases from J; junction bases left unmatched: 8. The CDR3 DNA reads TGTGCCAGTAGTATAACCGCAGGGGGAGGGAACTATGGCTACACCTTC. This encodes CASSITAGGGNYGYTF.

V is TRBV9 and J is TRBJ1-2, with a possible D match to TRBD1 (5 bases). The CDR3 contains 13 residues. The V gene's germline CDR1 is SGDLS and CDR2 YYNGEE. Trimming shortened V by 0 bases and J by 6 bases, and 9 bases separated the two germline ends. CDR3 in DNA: TGTGCCAGCAGCGTAGGGGGGAAAGATGGCTACACCTTC. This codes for CASSVGGKDGYTF.

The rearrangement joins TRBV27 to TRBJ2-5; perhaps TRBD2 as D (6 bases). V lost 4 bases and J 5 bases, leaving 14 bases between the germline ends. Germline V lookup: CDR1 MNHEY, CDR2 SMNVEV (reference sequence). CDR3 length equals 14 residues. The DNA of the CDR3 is TGTGCCAGCAGTTACAGGCGGGGCGGGGAGACCCAGTACTTC. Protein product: CASSYRRGGETQYF.

CDR3 sequence reads: CASWSGGQETQYF. The CDR3 DNA reads as TGTGCCAGCTGGTCAGGGGGCCAAGAGACCCAGTACTTC. V usage is TRBV6-5 and J usage is TRBJ2-5, with 7 bases fitting TRBD1. Germline CDR1 is MNHEY and CDR2 is SVGAGI. The CDR3 spans 13 residues. The V gene end was trimmed by 8 bases and the J gene end by 1 base; junction bases not matched to a gene: 4.